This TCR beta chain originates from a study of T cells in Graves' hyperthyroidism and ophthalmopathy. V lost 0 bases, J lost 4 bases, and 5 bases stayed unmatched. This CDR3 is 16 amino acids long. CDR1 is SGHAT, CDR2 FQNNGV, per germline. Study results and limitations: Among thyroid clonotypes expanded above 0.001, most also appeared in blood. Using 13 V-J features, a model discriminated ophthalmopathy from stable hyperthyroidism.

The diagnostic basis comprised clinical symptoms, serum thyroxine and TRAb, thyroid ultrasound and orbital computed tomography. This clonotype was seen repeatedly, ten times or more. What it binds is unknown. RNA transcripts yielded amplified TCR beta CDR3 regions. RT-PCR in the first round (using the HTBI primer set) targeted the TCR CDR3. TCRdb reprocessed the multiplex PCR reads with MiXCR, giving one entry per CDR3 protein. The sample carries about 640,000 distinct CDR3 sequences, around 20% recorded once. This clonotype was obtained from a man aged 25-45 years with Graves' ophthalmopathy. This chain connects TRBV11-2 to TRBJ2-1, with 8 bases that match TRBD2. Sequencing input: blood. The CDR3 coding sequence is TGTGCCAGCAGCTTAGACCGACTAGCGCAGTACAATGAGCAGTTCTTC. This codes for CASSLDRLAQYNEQFF.